These 16 T cell receptor beta chains were all obtained from the same sample, sequenced in a study of T-cell memory formation after mild COVID-19. TCRdb itself ran the 5' RACE reads through MiXCR, one entry per CDR3 protein. This repertoire shows around 260,000 distinct CDR3 sequences, roughly 16% found once; its top ten account for 22%. The sample consisted of PBMCs or a T cell subset sorted from them (not recorded which). The receptors stem from a man aged 18 to 29 who had mild COVID-19 (a few samples of this study predate the infection). Cell type and time point are not known.

The chain joins TRBV9 to TRBJ1-5; D is uncertain. The V and J ends lost 0 bases and 5 bases respectively, with 12 bases between them. There are 15 residues in the CDR3. CDR1 SGDLS and CDR2 YYNGEE come from the germline V gene. CDR3 sequence reads: CASSVGEGSDQPQHF. The CDR3 DNA reads as TGTGCCAGCAGCGTAGGGGAGGGTTCGGATCAGCCCCAGCATTTT.

The chain links TRBV27 to TRBJ2-7; a possible D gene is TRBD1 (6 bases). This CDR3 has 14 residues. With 5 bases removed from V and 3 bases from J, the gap between germline ends came to 14 bases. Germline V gene sequence: CDR1 MNHEY, CDR2 SMNVEV (reference sequence). The CDR3 DNA reads as TGTGCCAGCAGTCAAGCAGACAGGATCTACGAGCAGTACTTC. Its protein product is CASSQADRIYEQYF.

There are a few counts of this clonotype. The rearrangement links TRBV29-1 to TRBJ2-2; 7 positions match TRBD1. The germline V gene has CDR1 SQVTM and CDR2 ANQGSEA. J was trimmed by 4 bases and V by 7 bases; bases with no gene match: 3. The CDR3 consists of 12 residues. CDR3 in DNA: TGCAGCGGACAGGGCCCCACCGGGGAGCTGTTTTTT. This translates into CSGQGPTGELFF.

The rearrangement links TRBV6-2 or TRBV6-3 to TRBJ2-4, with D hard to call. V was cut by 4 bases and J by 3 bases, with 4 bases left in between. The CDR3 runs to 12 residues. Germline V gene lookup returns CDR1 MNHEY and CDR2 SVGEGT. The CDR3 sequence: CASSWGKNIQYF. CDR3 DNA sequence: TGTGCCAGCAGTTGGGGCAAAAACATTCAGTACTTC.

This sequence joins TRBV30 and TRBJ1-2; D is ambiguous. In germline, CDR1 is GTSNPN, CDR2 SVGIG (reference sequence). CDR3 size: 12 residues. The V and J ends lost 0 bases and 5 bases respectively, with 7 bases between them. CDR3 protein: CAWSVGGYGYTF. The CDR3, as DNA: TGTGCCTGGAGTGTAGGAGGGTATGGCTACACCTTC.

The chain carries TRBV4-1 and TRBJ2-3; D remains ambiguous. CDR3 length: 14 amino acids. With 2 bases removed from V and 3 bases from J, the gap between germline ends came to 9 bases. Germline-derived CDR1 and CDR2 are MGHRA and YSYEKL. This CDR3 reads CASSQWGSTDTQYF. DNA of the CDR3: TGCGCCAGCAGCCAATGGGGTTCAACAGATACGCAGTATTTT.

This clonotype was detected a few times. V usage is TRBV4-2 and J usage is TRBJ1-1, with D hard to call. The CDR3 is 14 amino acids. V lost 4 bases, J lost 5 bases, and 14 bases lay in between. Germline CDR1 reads LGHNA; CDR2 reads YNFKEQ. The CDR3 loop is CASSLREGETEAFF. The CDR3 bases are TGTGCCAGCAGCCTGCGGGAGGGAGAGACTGAAGCTTTCTTT.

The CDR3 sequence is CASSNVAGRCNEQFF. DNA for the CDR3: TGTGCCAGCAGCAATGTAGCGGGGAGATGTAATGAGCAGTTCTTC. The rearrangement joins TRBV21-1 to TRBJ2-1; TRBD2, the table's D call, was not compared with the DNA. TRBV21-1 constitutes a pseudogene. This CDR3 contains 15 residues.

This clonotype was recorded a few times. The rearrangement links TRBV2 to TRBJ1-2; 7 bases map to TRBD1. The CDR3 sequence is 12 residues long. The germline CDR1 and CDR2 sequences are SNHLY and FYNNEI. V was clipped by 4 bases and J by 4 bases; unmatched bases: 0. The DNA for the CDR3 is TGTGCCAGCAGTGCAGGGGGCTATGGCTACACCTTC. Translating it yields CASSAGGYGYTF.

Only a few counts were recorded for this clonotype. Here the CDR3 DNA reads TGTGCCAGCAGCTACGACTCGAGCTCCTACAATGAGCAGTTCTTC. As protein: CASSYDSSSYNEQFF. The chain recombines TRBV7-6 with TRBJ2-1; no definite D call. Trimming took 4 bases from V and 0 from J, leaving 10 bases between them. CDR3 size: 15 residues. The germline CDR1 and CDR2 sequences are SGHVS and FNYEAQ.

This clonotype came up a few times. DNA of the CDR3: TGTGCCAGCTCACCGAACCTCCCTAGCTATGGCTACACCTTC. This translates into CASSPNLPSYGYTF. V and J are TRBV18 and TRBJ1-2; no definite D call. Germline CDR1 KGHSH, CDR2 LQKENI. V was pared by 3 bases and J by 4 bases, with 12 bases between. This CDR3 spans 14 amino acids.

The chain joins TRBV7-9 to TRBJ2-3, with a weak D call TRBD1 (5 bases). Trimming took 5 bases from V and 2 from J, leaving 14 bases between them. The CDR3 spans 15 residues. Germline CDR1 is SEHNR and CDR2 is FQNEAQ (reference sequence). This chain's CDR3 is CASSPPTENTDTQYF. DNA for the CDR3: TGTGCCAGCAGCCCTCCGACAGAGAACACAGATACGCAGTATTTT. The whole variable domain, filled in from reference TRBV7-9 and TRBJ2-3, reads DTGVSQNPRHKITKRGQNVTFRCDPISEHNRLYWYRQTLGQGPEFLTYFQNEAQLEKSRLLSDRFSAERPKGSFSTLEIQRTEQGDSAMYLCASSPPTENTDTQYFGPGTRLTVL.

This clonotype was detected only a few times. The chain is built from TRBV5-1 and TRBJ2-7; D ambiguous. The germline V gene encodes CDR1 SGHRS and CDR2 YFSETQ. The CDR3 loop spans 16 amino acids. V was pared by 3 bases and J by 3 bases, with 19 bases between. CDR3 amino acids: CASSSSTGRTIYEQYF. The CDR3 DNA reads as TGCGCCAGCAGCTCGTCCACCGGCCGAACCATCTACGAGCAGTACTTC. Variable domain in full (rest from reference TRBV5-1 and TRBJ2-7): KAGVTQTPRYLIKTRGQQVTLSCSPISGHRSVSWYQQTPGQGLQFLFEYFSETQRNKGNFPGRFSGRQFSNSRSEMNVSTLELGDSALYLCASSSSTGRTIYEQYFGPGTRLTVT.

This chain links TRBV4-2 with TRBJ2-1; either TRBD1 or TRBD2 may supply D (5 bases each). The germline gives CDR1 LGHNA, CDR2 YNFKEQ. V dropped 3 bases and J dropped 8 bases, with 14 bases sitting between them. CDR3 size: 14 residues. This CDR3 is CASSHRDPPDEQFF. CDR3 sequence (DNA): TGTGCCAGCAGCCACAGGGACCCCCCGGATGAGCAGTTCTTC.

The chain combines TRBV9 with TRBJ1-6; no definite D call. V lost 4 bases to trimming and J lost 2 bases, with 16 bases between them. The CDR3 runs 17 residues. Germline V CDR1 and CDR2: SGDLS, YYNGEE. The CDR3 DNA sequence: TGTGCCAGCAGCACCCGGACCGCTCCAACCTATAATTCACCCCTCCACTTT. Protein: CASSTRTAPTYNSPLHF.

A few counts support this clonotype. The chain couples TRBV9 to TRBJ2-1; unclear D gene. Germline CDR1 and CDR2: SGDLS and YYNGEE. CDR3 length: 13 residues. Trimming removed 0 bases at V and 3 bases at J, with 4 bases between. Here the CDR3 DNA reads TGTGCCAGCAGCGTAGCTAGCTACAATGAGCAGTTCTTC. This gives the protein CASSVASYNEQFF.